This T cell receptor (beta chain) was sequenced for a study of T cell repertoires in cytomegalovirus infection. For the study at large: Through public TCR beta signatures, both CMV infection and matching HLA type were indicated.

TCRdb called the reads again in MiXCR, with one record for every CDR3 protein. The sample consists of about 770,000 distinct CDR3 sequences, 29% of them appearing once. This clonotype was observed a few times. The antigen remains undetermined. Germline CDR1 LGHNA, CDR2 YNFKEQ. The trim removed 0 bases at V and 2 bases at J, leaving 3 bases unmatched. The CDR3 spans 16 residues. Sample: cultured CD8+ T cells from PBMCs, taken from culture after CMV antigen stimulation. The TCR sequence derives from a human donor in good health (CMV status not recorded). Some clones in this sample may be carry-over from other donors' samples. This chain links TRBV4-2 with TRBJ2-5; 10 nucleotides line up with TRBD2. The CDR3 spells CASSQDGSGGQETQYF. DNA of the CDR3: TGTGCCAGCAGCCAAGATGGTAGCGGGGGGCAAGAGACCCAGTACTTC.